Many counts were recorded for the clone carrying this T cell receptor (beta chain). No antigen is known for it. Amplification of TCR alpha and beta CDR3 regions from RNA used iRepertoire nested multiplex PCR. For one-step reverse transcription and amplification, about 90-450 ng of tissue mRNA or PBMC total RNA was used. MiXCR, run by TCRdb on the multiplex PCR reads, gives a single entry per CDR3 protein. The sample has tens of thousands of distinct CDR3 sequences, about 23% seen once. The trim removed 1 base at V and 7 bases at J, leaving 5 bases unmatched. CDR3 length equals 15 residues. CDR1 is MGHRA and CDR2 is YSYEKL in the germline V gene. These data come from a study of glioma-infiltrating T cells. General study findings and limits: Above-expected tissue-blood divergence occurred in all gliomas, most in low-grade ones. Tissue and blood shared very few CDR3 sequences.

The clonotype originates from a human donor with low-grade glioma or glioblastoma, undergoing nonglioma brain surgery, or in good health (not recorded which). The sample was glioma tissue, nonneoplastic brain tissue, or PBMCs (not recorded which). This chain connects TRBV4-1 to TRBJ2-4; TRBD2 aligns across 9 bases. The CDR3 sequence: CASSQVLAGWNIQYF. For the CDR3, the DNA is TGCGCCAGCAGCCAAGTCCTAGCGGGATGGAACATTCAGTACTTC.